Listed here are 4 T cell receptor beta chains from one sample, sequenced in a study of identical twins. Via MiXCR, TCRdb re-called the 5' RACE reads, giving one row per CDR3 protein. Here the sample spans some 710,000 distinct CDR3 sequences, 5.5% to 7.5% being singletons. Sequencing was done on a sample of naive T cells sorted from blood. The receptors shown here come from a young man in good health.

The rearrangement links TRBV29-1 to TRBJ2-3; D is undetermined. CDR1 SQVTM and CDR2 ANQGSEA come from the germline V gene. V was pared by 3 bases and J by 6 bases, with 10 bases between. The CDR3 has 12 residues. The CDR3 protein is CSVEAAADTQYF. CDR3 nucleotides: TGCAGCGTTGAGGCGGCTGCCGATACGCAGTATTTT.

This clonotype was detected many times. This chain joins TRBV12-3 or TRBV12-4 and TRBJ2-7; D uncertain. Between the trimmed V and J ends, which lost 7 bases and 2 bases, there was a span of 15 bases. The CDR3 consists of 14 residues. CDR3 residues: CASNFVAEPYEQYF. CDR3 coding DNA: TGTGCCAGCAATTTTGTGGCGGAACCCTACGAGCAGTACTTC.

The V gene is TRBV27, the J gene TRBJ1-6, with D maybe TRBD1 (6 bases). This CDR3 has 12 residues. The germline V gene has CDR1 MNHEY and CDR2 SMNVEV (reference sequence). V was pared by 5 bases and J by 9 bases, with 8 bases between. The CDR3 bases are TGTGCCAGCAGTATACAGGGTTCACCCCTCCACTTT. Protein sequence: CASSIQGSPLHF.

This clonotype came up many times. The CDR3 sequence is CASSESSYEQYV. The DNA for the CDR3 is TGTGCCAGCAGTGAAAGCTCCTACGAGCAGTACGTC. The chain links TRBV6-1 to TRBJ2-7; D ambiguous. CDR3 length equals 12 residues. Germline V gene lookup returns CDR1 MNHNS and CDR2 SASEGT. V was pared by 2 bases and J by 0 bases, with 2 bases between.